This T cell receptor beta chain was identified in a study of regulatory T cells in long-lasting Graves disease (dated by TCRdb to the early 2020s). The study in broad terms: Persistent Graves' disease was defined as persistently positive TSH receptor autoantibodies together with antithyroid drug treatment for over 5 years. Persistent Graves' disease patients in the clinical cohort had taken antithyroid drugs for about 10.3 years on average. This study used TCR sequencing and RNA sequencing of peripheral blood to compare persistent Graves' disease patients against newly diagnosed Graves' disease patients. The study was registered as a clinical trial and conducted in China. A total of about 33 samples underwent TCR sequencing, from some 13 patients with persistent Graves' disease and 20 or so patients with newly diagnosed Graves' disease. The investigation overall reported the following: The authors noted that the small sample size was a limitation that may lower accuracy. Compared with newly diagnosed patients, persistent Graves' disease patients had lower TCR Shannon entropy and fewer highly expanded clones, which suggests clonal expansion. Sequencing and analysis were limited to the TCR beta chain. The study examined only peripheral blood because the primary lesion, thyroid tissue, could not be accessed. Persistent patients shared more public clonotypes among themselves (around 3,000) than newly diagnosed patients did (nearly 1,000). Preferential use of TRBV28, TRBJ1-2 and TRBJ2-5 was observed in persistent disease, whereas TRBV20-1 and TRBJ2-1 were favored in newly diagnosed disease.

The time point label here, explained by the study, means: persistent/refractory GD, antithyroid drugs over 5 years with positive TRAb. RNA was extracted from PBMCs in TRIzol for both TCR sequencing and RNA sequencing. The diagnosis of Graves' disease was made according to American Thyroid Association guidelines. Patients for the study were recruited at an endocrinology department in Xi'an, China. Each patient gave about 10 milliliters of peripheral blood, collected in an EDTA anticoagulant tube. Ficoll Paque Plus density gradient separation was used to isolate PBMCs, and no further T cell sorting was done. An Agilent 2100 Bioanalyzer and agarose gel were used to assess RNA quality, and a NanoDrop 2000 was used to measure RNA concentration. The library was generated by multiplex PCR. Reads for this sample came from an Illumina HiSeq 4000. CDR3 regions were amplified by Arm-PCR with iRepertoire HTBI primers to construct TCR beta libraries. PCR products were gel purified before sequencing. In the original analysis: Gene usage analysis of CDR3 amino acid clonotypes used the roughly 60 TRBV and more than 13 TRBJ segments found across samples. COPE and FqMerger were used to merge filtered high-quality paired reads into contigs. BLAST was used to align contigs to the IMGT TRBV, TRBD and TRBJ reference genes, and CDR3 was defined following IMGT. Any clonotype with a frequency above 0.1% was counted as a highly expanded clone. Repertoire diversity was measured by Shannon entropy, and V-J evenness by the Gini coefficient. A clonotype found in more than one individual was treated as public. The public reads were reprocessed in TCRdb via fastp at Q25 and MiXCR, keeping in-frame beta chains. Records with the same CDR3 protein are collapsed into one entry carrying the most frequent genes and DNA. TCRdb's processing, not the authors' own work, is the source of the V and J calls. The sample table shows 350,000 to 500,000 distinct CDR3 sequences, and roughly 23% are seen once. The biggest ten clones account for 14% of the sample.

Relative to germline, V is missing 1 base and J is missing 4 bases, with 5 bases of the junction outside any gene match. Measured from the cysteine to the phenylalanine, the CDR3 is 17 residues long. The retained sequence is limited to the CDR3, 51 bases, with the frame set at the first base. Taken from the germline V gene (reference sequence), the CDR1 and CDR2 loops are SEHNR and FQNEAQ. With respect to this clonotype: No cognate antigen has been identified for it. Nothing much larger sits one base from this clone, and base qualities are not available.

The origin of this receptor is a female donor with Graves disease. The specimen comprised peripheral blood mononuclear cells (PBMCs), sampled when the disease was refractory, from a patient treated with antithyroid drugs. The rearrangement combines TRBV7-9 with TRBJ2-2; 11 central nucleotides agree with TRBD2. CDR3 region: CASSLERLAGSTGELFF. The nucleotide sequence is given as TGTGCCAGCAGCTTAGAGCGACTAGCGGGAAGCACCGGGGAGCTGTTTTTT.